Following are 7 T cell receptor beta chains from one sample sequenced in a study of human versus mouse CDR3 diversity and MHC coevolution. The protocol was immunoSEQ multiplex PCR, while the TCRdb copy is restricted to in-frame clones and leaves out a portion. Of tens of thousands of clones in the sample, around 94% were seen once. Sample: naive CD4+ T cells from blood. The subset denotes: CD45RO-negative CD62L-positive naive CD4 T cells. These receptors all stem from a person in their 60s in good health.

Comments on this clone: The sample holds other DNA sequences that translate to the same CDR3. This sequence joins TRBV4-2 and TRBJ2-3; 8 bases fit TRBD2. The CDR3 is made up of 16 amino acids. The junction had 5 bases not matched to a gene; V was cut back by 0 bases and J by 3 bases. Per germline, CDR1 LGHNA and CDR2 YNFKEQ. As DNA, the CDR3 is TGTGCCAGCAGCCAAGAGCTAGCGGGTAGAACAGATACGCAGTATTTT. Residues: CASSQELAGRTDTQYF.

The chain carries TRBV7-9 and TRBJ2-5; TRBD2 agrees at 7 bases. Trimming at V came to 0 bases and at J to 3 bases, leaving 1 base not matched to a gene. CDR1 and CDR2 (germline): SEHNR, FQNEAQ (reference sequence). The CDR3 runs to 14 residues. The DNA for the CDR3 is TGTGCCAGCAGCTTAGCGGGAGGGGAAGAGACCCAGTACTTC. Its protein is CASSLAGGEETQYF.

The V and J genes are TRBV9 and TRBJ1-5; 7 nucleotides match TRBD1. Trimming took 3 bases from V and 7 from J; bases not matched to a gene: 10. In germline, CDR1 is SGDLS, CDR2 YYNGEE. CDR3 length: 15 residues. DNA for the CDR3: TGTGCCAGCAGCGCCGAAGGGGGCCCCTGGCAGCCCCAGCATTTT. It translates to CASSAEGGPWQPQHF.

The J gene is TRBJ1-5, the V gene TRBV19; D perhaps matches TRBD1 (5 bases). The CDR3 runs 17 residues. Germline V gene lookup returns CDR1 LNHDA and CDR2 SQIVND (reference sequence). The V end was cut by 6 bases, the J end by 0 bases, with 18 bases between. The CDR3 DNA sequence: TGTGCCAGTAGCACCCTCCTCGGGGGAAATAGCAATCAGCCCCAGCATTTT. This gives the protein CASSTLLGGNSNQPQHF.

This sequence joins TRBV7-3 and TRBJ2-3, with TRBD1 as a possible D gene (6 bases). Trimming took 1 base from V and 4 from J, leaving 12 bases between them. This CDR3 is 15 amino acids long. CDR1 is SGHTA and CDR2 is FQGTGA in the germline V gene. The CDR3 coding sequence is TGTGCCAGCAGCTTAAAGGTCCCAGGGGCAGATACGCAGTATTTT. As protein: CASSLKVPGADTQYF.

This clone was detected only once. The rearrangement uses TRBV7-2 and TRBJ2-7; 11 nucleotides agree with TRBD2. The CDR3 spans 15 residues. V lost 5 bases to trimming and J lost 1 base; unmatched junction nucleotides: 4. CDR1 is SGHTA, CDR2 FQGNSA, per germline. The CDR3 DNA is TGTGCCAGCAGCCAACTAGCGGGAGAATCCTACGAGCAGTACTTC. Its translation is CASSQLAGESYEQYF.

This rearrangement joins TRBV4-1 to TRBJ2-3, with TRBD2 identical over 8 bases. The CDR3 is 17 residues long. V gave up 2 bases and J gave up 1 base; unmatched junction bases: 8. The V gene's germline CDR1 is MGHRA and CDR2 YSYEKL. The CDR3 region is CASSQSRGTRGTDTQYF. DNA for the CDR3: TGCGCCAGCAGCCAATCCCGGGGGACTAGGGGCACAGATACGCAGTATTTT.